One and the same sample provided the 14 T cell receptor beta chains below, sequenced in a study of shared clonotypes between healthy human individuals. CD45RO negativity and positive selection for CCR7 defined naive CD8 cells, a population that excluded terminally differentiated effector memory CD45RA+ cells. Libraries were prepared by immunoSEQ multiplex PCR; TCRdb keeps only in-frame clonotypes and omits some of them. The data contain 1.5 million to 2.5 million clones, about 95% of them seen just once; the ten biggest clones take up 1% to 1.5%. Sequencing used naive CD8+ T cells sorted from blood. Source of these receptors: a man aged 18 to 35 in good health.

The chain is built from TRBV5-1 and TRBJ2-7; TRBD2 matches 14 bases. V was clipped by 3 bases and J by 4 bases; unmatched bases: 6. The CDR3 spans 16 residues. Germline loops: CDR1 SGHRS, CDR2 YFSETQ. CDR3 sequence (DNA): TGCGCCAGCAGCTGGGGACTAGCGGGAGTTCCGTACGAGCAGTACTTC. It specifies CASSWGLAGVPYEQYF. The complete variable domain, with remaining parts taken from reference TRBV5-1 and TRBJ2-7, reads KAGVTQTPRYLIKTRGQQVTLSCSPISGHRSVSWYQQTPGQGLQFLFEYFSETQRNKGNFPGRFSGRQFSNSRSEMNVSTLELGDSALYLCASSWGLAGVPYEQYFGPGTRLTVT.

V and J are TRBV6-1 and TRBJ1-5; maybe TRBD1 (5 bases). CDR3 length: 15 amino acids. The ends were cut back, 2 bases at V and 3 bases at J, with 11 bases in the middle. Germline CDR1 reads MNHNS; CDR2 reads SASEGT. CDR3 amino acids: CASSERETDNQPQHF. In nucleotides, the CDR3 is TGTGCCAGCAGTGAACGTGAGACAGACAATCAGCCCCAGCATTTT.

The chain combines TRBV5-1 with TRBJ2-7, with 11 bases lining up with TRBD2. CDR3 length: 15 amino acids. The ends lost 4 bases at V and 3 bases at J; junction bases unmatched: 6. Per the germline V gene, CDR1 is SGHRS and CDR2 is YFSETQ. CDR3 in amino acids: CASSVTSGGFYEQYF. The CDR3 nucleotides read TGCGCCAGCAGCGTAACTAGCGGGGGCTTCTACGAGCAGTACTTC.

V is TRBV7-9 and J is TRBJ2-2; 9 positions match TRBD2. The CDR3 length is 16 residues. The J segment lost 3 bases and the V segment lost 5 bases, leaving 7 bases of the junction unmatched. Germline V gene data show CDR1 as SEHNR and CDR2 as FQNEAQ (reference sequence). The CDR3 protein is CASSPRLAEYTGELFF. CDR3 nucleotides: TGTGCCAGCAGCCCCCGACTAGCGGAGTACACCGGGGAGCTGTTTTTT.

To note about this clone: The same CDR3 can be traced to other DNA sequences in this sample. The V gene is TRBV30, the J gene TRBJ1-1; no firm D call. Germline V gene data show CDR1 as GTSNPN and CDR2 as SVGIG (reference sequence). V was shortened by 3 bases and J by 2 bases, with 7 bases between the two germline ends. The CDR3 covers 12 residues. The CDR3 loop reads CAWSAVNTEAFF. The DNA for the CDR3 is TGTGCCTGGAGCGCAGTTAACACTGAAGCTTTCTTT. Full variable domain (missing parts from reference TRBV30 and TRBJ1-1): SQTIHQWPATLVQPVGSPLSLECTVEGTSNPNLYWYRQAAGRGLQLLFYSVGIGQISSEVPQNLSASRPQDRQFILSSKKLLLSDSGFYLCAWSAVNTEAFFGQGTRLTVV.

The chain employs TRBV5-1 and TRBJ2-7; D gene ambiguous. Germline loops: CDR1 SGHRS, CDR2 YFSETQ. The CDR3 covers 14 residues. V lost 0 bases and J 5 bases, leaving 12 bases between the germline ends. The CDR3 sequence is CASSLEGPPDEQYF. The DNA for the CDR3 is TGCGCCAGCAGCTTGGAAGGGCCTCCTGACGAGCAGTACTTC.

This sequence joins TRBV29-1 and TRBJ2-7, with D perhaps matching TRBD1 (5 bases). CDR1 and CDR2 from the germline V gene are SQVTM and ANQGSEA. The CDR3 totals 12 residues. Trimming left V 7 bases short and J 2 bases short, with 12 bases between. The CDR3 loop is CSAQSGTYEQYF. The CDR3 DNA reads as TGCAGCGCGCAGTCAGGGACCTACGAGCAGTACTTC.

The gene calls are TRBV13 and TRBJ1-1; TRBD1 matches 8 bases. CDR3 length: 13 amino acids. Per germline, CDR1 PRHDT and CDR2 FYEKMQ (reference sequence). Trimming took 5 bases from V and 10 from J; bases not matched to a gene: 9. CDR3 nucleotide sequence: TGTGCCAGCAGCCAGGACAGGGAAGGTGGAGCTTTCTTT. Translation: CASSQDREGGAFF.

The rearrangement links TRBV5-5 to TRBJ1-6, with D possibly being TRBD1 (6 bases). Germline V gene lookup returns CDR1 SGHKS and CDR2 YYEKEE (reference sequence). V lost 0 bases to trimming and J lost 7 bases, with 8 bases between them. CDR3 length equals 14 residues. The CDR3 is CASSLEGGNSPLHF. CDR3 coding DNA: TGTGCCAGCAGCTTGGAGGGGGGGAATTCACCCCTCCACTTT.

The V and J genes are TRBV18 and TRBJ1-6; D unclear. The CDR3 length is 14 residues. V lost 1 base and J lost 9, with 10 bases in between. CDR1 and CDR2 from the germline V gene are KGHSH and LQKENI. The CDR3 nucleotides are TGTGCCAGCTCACCACGGCCCTGTGGTTCACCCCTCCACTTT. Translation gives CASSPRPCGSPLHF.

V and J are TRBV11-2 and TRBJ2-7; no firm D call. The CDR3 covers 15 residues. From germline, CDR1 is SGHAT and CDR2 FQNNGV. Trimming stripped 1 base from V and 1 base from J, with 11 bases between. The CDR3 coding sequence is TGTGCCAGCAGCTTAGGAGCGACGGTGTCCTACGAGCAGTACTTC. Translation gives CASSLGATVSYEQYF.

The chain links TRBV7-2 to TRBJ2-4; the match to TRBD2 covers 10 bases. The germline V gene encodes CDR1 SGHTA and CDR2 FQGNSA. V trimming: 2 bases; J trimming: 8 bases; junction bases outside the gene matches: 6. The CDR3 runs to 15 residues. The CDR3 spells CASSLLAGVQDIQYF. CDR3 bases: TGTGCCAGCAGCTTACTAGCGGGGGTCCAAGACATTCAGTACTTC.

This chain connects TRBV5-6 to TRBJ2-7; D ambiguous. Per germline, CDR1 SGHDT and CDR2 YYEEEE. Trimming cost V 4 bases and J 3 bases, with 14 bases left between them. CDR3 length: 14 residues. This CDR3 reads CASSLHDSLYEQYF. The CDR3 nucleotides read TGTGCCAGCAGCCTCCATGATAGCCTCTACGAGCAGTACTTC.

In the case of this clone: One end of the junction is discordant with germline, which a read error may explain. This CDR3 reads CASSLERGNGYEQYF. The CDR3 DNA reads TGTGCCAGCAGCCTAGAGAGGGGGAATGGTTACGAGCAGTACTTC. The V call is TRBV11-2, the J call TRBJ2-7, with a possible D match to TRBD1 (6 bases). The germline CDR1 and CDR2 sequences are SGHAT and FQNNGV. This CDR3 has 15 residues.